These T cell receptor beta chains were read from a single sample in a study of Ad26.COV2.S vaccination and SARS-CoV-2 variants. The method was immunoSEQ multiplex PCR; TCRdb's version includes in-frame clones alone and lacks a portion of them. The data contain 300,000 to 350,000 clones, approximately 87% of them singletons. The material was peripheral blood, obtained in a trial of Ad26.COV2.S vaccine versus placebo. The receptors originated from a person between 18 and 65 years old who received the Ad26.COV2.S COVID-19 vaccine or a placebo. Each CDR3 is given with its conserved first and last residue. The order of the fields is D gene, V gene, J gene, clone size, CDR3 protein, CDR3 DNA. A D gene is named only where the DNA matches it firmly. Part of the rows lack a size; the others show once, few, many or a class for expanded clones.

NA	TRBV3-1/TRBV3-2	TRBJ1-2	once	CASSPTPGQNYGYTF	TGTGCCAGCAGCCCCACCCCAGGACAGAACTATGGCTACACCTTC
TRBD1	TRBV5-1	TRBJ1-2	NA	CASSTGQGAYGYTF	TGCGCCAGCAGCACGGGACAGGGTGCTTATGGCTACACCTTC
NA	TRBV15	TRBJ2-1	NA	CATSTTGTPRSEQFF	TGTGCCACCAGCACTACCGGGACCCCTCGGAGTGAGCAGTTCTTC
NA	TRBV2	TRBJ2-5	NA	CASSEYPSETQYF	TGTGCCAGCAGTGAATACCCATCAGAGACCCAGTACTTC
TRBD1	TRBV2	TRBJ2-3	NA	CASYQKLTGTEGPSSTDTQYF	TGTGCCAGCTACCAAAAACTTACGGGGACAGAAGGACCCTCTAGCACAGATACGCAGTATTTT
NA	TRBV6-5	TRBJ1-1	NA	CASVSGTNTEAFF	TGTGCCAGCGTCTCAGGGACGAACACTGAAGCTTTCTTT
NA	TRBV11-2	TRBJ1-2	NA	CASSPLQGEYGYTF	TGTGCCAGCAGCCCCCTACAGGGCGAATATGGCTACACCTTC
TRBD2	TRBV6-2/TRBV6-3	TRBJ2-1	NA	CASSWGLAGLQEQFF	TGTGCCAGCAGTTGGGGACTAGCGGGATTGCAGGAGCAGTTCTTC
TRBD1	TRBV2	TRBJ1-3	NA	CASSSDRENTIYF	TGTGCCAGCAGCTCCGACAGGGAAAACACCATATATTTT
NA	TRBV27	TRBJ1-5	NA	CASSLLGLSSNQPQHF	TGTGCCAGCAGTTTATTGGGGCTCTCGAGCAATCAGCCCCAGCATTTT
NA	TRBV3-1/TRBV3-2	TRBJ1-5	NA	CASSQEEVGQPQHF	TGTGCCAGCAGCCAAGAGGAGGTCGGGCAGCCCCAGCATTTT
NA	TRBV7-3	TRBJ2-1	NA	CASSPSGGEQFF	TGTGCCAGCAGCCCGTCAGGTGGTGAGCAGTTCTTC
TRBD1	TRBV18	TRBJ1-5	NA	CASSPIPGQGLGNQPQHF	TGTGCCAGCTCACCTATCCCGGGACAGGGGCTGGGCAATCAGCCCCAGCATTTT
NA	TRBV13	TRBJ2-2	NA	CASREGNTGELFF	TGTGCCAGCAGGGAGGGGAACACCGGGGAGCTGTTTTTT
NA	TRBV5-4	TRBJ1-5	NA	CASLPVGANFDQPQHF	TGTGCCAGCCTACCAGTCGGGGCCAATTTTGATCAGCCCCAGCATTTT
TRBD2	TRBV5-1	TRBJ2-5	NA	CASRADQRGRETQYF	TGCGCCAGCAGGGCTGACCAGCGGGGTCGCGAGACCCAGTACTTC
TRBD1	TRBV19	TRBJ1-2	once	CASNDMETGGLGDGYTF	TGTGCCAGTAATGATATGGAGACAGGGGGCCTTGGAGATGGCTACACCTTC
NA	TRBV10-2	TRBJ1-5	NA	CASSDVFEQPQHF	TGCGCCAGCAGTGACGTTTTCGAGCAGCCCCAGCATTTT
NA	TRBV9	TRBJ2-7	NA	CASSVEARGEQYF	TGTGCCAGCAGCGTAGAGGCCAGGGGCGAGCAGTACTTC
NA	TRBV19	TRBJ1-1	NA	CASTDGNTEAFF	TGTGCCAGTACAGACGGGAACACTGAAGCTTTCTTT
NA	TRBV14	TRBJ2-5	NA	CASSSSWKTQYF	TGTGCCAGCAGCTCATCTTGGAAGACCCAGTACTTC
TRBD1	TRBV7-3	TRBJ2-1	NA	CASSLWQGALHYNEQFF	TGTGCCAGCAGCTTATGGCAGGGGGCCCTACATTACAATGAGCAGTTCTTC
NA	TRBV5-1	TRBJ2-3	NA	CASSFNGGTDTQYF	TGCGCCAGCAGCTTCAACGGAGGCACAGATACGCAGTATTTT
NA	TRBV7-2	TRBJ1-1	NA	CASSLSLMNTEAFF	TGTGCCAGCAGCCTCAGTCTTATGAACACTGAAGCTTTCTTT
NA	TRBV4-3	TRBJ2-7	NA	CASSQDMGSEVYEQYF	TGCGCCAGCAGCCAAGATATGGGATCAGAGGTCTACGAGCAGTACTTC
TRBD2	TRBV6-4	TRBJ2-3	NA	CASRAGTTDTQYF	TGTGCCAGCAGAGCGGGAACCACAGATACGCAGTATTTT
TRBD1	TRBV2	TRBJ1-2	few	CASNQEGTGNYGYTF	TGTGCCAGCAACCAGGAGGGGACAGGAAACTATGGCTACACCTTC
NA	TRBV6-5	TRBJ2-2	NA	CASRGAATGELFF	TGTGCCAGTCGTGGAGCCGCCACCGGGGAGCTGTTTTTT